The rows below give T cell receptor beta chains drawn from one sample of a study of immune evolution from preneoplasia to lung adenocarcinoma. TCRdb's copy holds only in-frame clones and misses some; the assay was immunoSEQ multiplex PCR. This table holds thousands of clones, 70% to 80% found once. Material for sequencing was FFPE adjacent normal lung tissue. The receptor set was obtained from a person aged 65 to 79 with lung adenocarcinoma. The CDR3 runs from the conserved cysteine through the conserved F or W. The D gene is left open where the match is weak. Clone size is given for some rows only: seen once, a few or many times, or a class if the clone is expanded.

j_call v_call d_call clone_size cdr3_nt cdr3_aa
TRBJ2-3 TRBV7-2 . few TGTGCCAGCAGCTTAGAGAGGGCTATCGCAGATACGCAGTATTTT CASSLERAIADTQYF
TRBJ2-4 TRBV7-9 TRBD2 . TGTGCCAGCAGCTCCCTTGCGGGGGGGAACATTCAGTACTTC CASSSLAGGNIQYF
TRBJ2-1 TRBV30 TRBD2 . TGTGCCTGGAGCCCAATTGCGGGAGTGTCTGAGCAGTTCTTC CAWSPIAGVSEQFF
TRBJ1-2 TRBV7-9 . . TGTGCCAGCAGCTTAGCTGGGAGGGACAAAAGGACTAACTATGGCTACACCTTC CASSLAGRDKRTNYGYTF
TRBJ2-4 TRBV27 . . TGTGCCAGCAGTGTCCCAGGTGGCATTCAGTACTTC CASSVPGGIQYF
TRBJ1-1 TRBV6-1 . few TGTGCCAGCAGTGATTCAATTCAGACGACGGCTTTCTTT CASSDSIQTTAFF
TRBJ2-3 TRBV11-3 . . TGTGCCAGCAGCTCCGGGATGGCGGAGACAGATACGCAGTATTTT CASSSGMAETDTQYF
TRBJ2-7 TRBV2 . . TGTGCCAGCAGTGATTCGGGCTACGAGCAGTACTTC CASSDSGYEQYF
TRBJ2-7 TRBV28 . . TGTGCCAGCAGCATACAGGGCGGGCAGTACTTC CASSIQGGQYF
TRBJ2-1 TRBV7-7 TRBD2 . TGTGCTAGCAGCTTAGTAGCGGGAGAGAACAATGAGCAGTTCTTC CASSLVAGENNEQFF
TRBJ1-5 TRBV10-3 . . TGTGCCATCAACAGACAGGCGGTGGATAATCAGCCCCAGCATTTT CAINRQAVDNQPQHF